Listed below are T cell receptor beta chains from one sample, sequenced in a study of beta chain features in type 1 diabetes. Repertoires were generated with immunoSEQ multiplex PCR, while TCRdb's copy carries only in-frame clones and drops some. The sample yields 4,500 to 7,000 clones, 60% to 85% seen once. The sample comprised Tregs from blood. The receptor set was obtained from a man aged 18 to 29 in good health. Both conserved end residues are part of each CDR3. A D gene is named only where the DNA matches it firmly. Part of the rows lack a size; the others show once, few, many or a class for expanded clones.

v_call	clone_size	d_call	j_call	cdr3_aa	cdr3_nt
TRBV7-9	NA	TRBD1	TRBJ2-5	CASSLARTGWEETQYF	TGTGCCAGCAGCTTAGCCCGGACAGGGTGGGAAGAGACCCAGTACTTC
TRBV4-1	NA	TRBD2	TRBJ2-1	CASSDGLAGRNEQFF	TGCGCCAGCAGTGACGGACTAGCGGGGAGGAATGAGCAGTTCTTC
TRBV7-3	NA	NA	TRBJ1-6	CASSGNTGSPLHF	TGTGCCAGCAGCGGTAATACGGGTTCACCCCTCCACTTT
TRBV27	NA	NA	TRBJ1-6	CASSLRRDSPLHF	TGTGCCAGCAGTTTACGACGGGATTCACCCCTCCACTTT
TRBV7-2	NA	NA	TRBJ2-5	CASSQRQGRVETQYF	TGTGCCAGCAGCCAACGACAGGGGAGGGTAGAGACCCAGTACTTC
TRBV11-2	NA	TRBD1	TRBJ2-7	CASSFTGTGHYEQYF	TGTGCCAGCAGCTTTACGGGGACAGGGCATTACGAGCAGTACTTC
TRBV13	NA	TRBD2	TRBJ2-5	CASSLVGLAGLQETQYF	TGTGCCAGCAGCTTAGTCGGGCTAGCGGGGCTACAAGAGACCCAGTACTTC
TRBV14	NA	NA	TRBJ1-2	CASSQDSGDYGYTF	TGTGCCAGCAGCCAAGATTCAGGGGACTATGGCTACACCTTC
TRBV6-1	NA	TRBD1	TRBJ1-2	CASSTGNYGYTF	TGTGCCAGCTCGACAGGGAACTATGGCTACACCTTC
TRBV7-8	NA	NA	TRBJ2-2	CASSLGLGNTGELFF	TGTGCCAGCAGCCTCGGACTGGGGAACACCGGGGAGCTGTTTTTT
TRBV6-5	NA	NA	TRBJ2-3	CASSYSGFSTDTQYF	TGTGCCAGCAGTTACTCCGGGTTTAGCACAGATACGCAGTATTTT
TRBV15	once	NA	TRBJ1-6	CATSRIGGYESPLHF	TGTGCCACCAGCAGAATCGGGGGGTACGAGTCACCCCTCCACTTT
TRBV7-2	once	NA	TRBJ2-1	CASSRGYNEQFF	TGTGCCAGCAGCCGGGGATACAATGAGCAGTTCTTC
TRBV6-6	once	NA	TRBJ1-5	CASSYNSYSNQPQHF	TGTGCCAGCAGTTATAACAGTTATAGCAATCAGCCCCAGCATTTT
TRBV7-2	NA	NA	TRBJ2-1	CASSGSRGSRYNEQFF	TGTGCCAGCAGCGGCTCCAGGGGCTCACGGTACAATGAGCAGTTCTTC
TRBV29-1	NA	TRBD2	TRBJ2-2	CSVSSGGRIGELFF	TGCAGCGTTTCTTCGGGGGGGCGGATCGGGGAGCTGTTTTTT
TRBV7-6	NA	NA	TRBJ2-7	CASSQLTESYEQYF	TGTGCCAGCAGCCAATTGACGGAGTCCTACGAGCAGTACTTC
TRBV10-3	NA	TRBD1	TRBJ1-6	CAISDQGAYNSPLHF	TGTGCCATCAGTGACCAGGGGGCCTATAATTCACCCCTCCACTTT
TRBV6-1	NA	TRBD1	TRBJ1-5	CASSGQGGQPQHF	TGTGCCAGCAGCGGACAGGGAGGTCAGCCCCAGCATTTT
TRBV14	once	NA	TRBJ2-5	CASSRTVYQETQYF	TGTGCCAGCTCGCGGACAGTGTACCAAGAGACCCAGTACTTC
TRBV5-1	NA	NA	TRBJ2-2	CASSLAGVWATGELFF	TGCGCCAGCAGCTTGGCCGGCGTTTGGGCGACCGGGGAGCTGTTTTTT
TRBV5-6	few	NA	TRBJ2-2	CASSLFGPFTGELFF	TGTGCCAGCAGCTTGTTCGGTCCCTTCACCGGGGAGCTGTTTTTT
TRBV5-4	NA	TRBD2	TRBJ2-3	CASSHASLAGGVEDTQYF	TGTGCCAGCAGTCACGCGTCGCTAGCGGGGGGGGTAGAAGATACGCAGTATTTT
TRBV6-5	NA	TRBD1	TRBJ2-3	CASSSTGSTDTQYF	TGTGCCAGCAGTTCGACAGGGAGCACAGATACGCAGTATTTT
TRBV21-1	NA	NA	TRBJ2-2	CASILRWLRQGIGELFF	TGTGCCAGCATACTCCGTTGGCTTAGACAGGGGATCGGGGAGCTGTTTTTT
TRBV7-2	NA	NA	TRBJ2-7	CASSLAATYEQYF	TGTGCCAGCAGCTTAGCGGCCACCTACGAGCAGTACTTC
TRBV7-2	NA	NA	TRBJ1-6	CASSLTAGAYSPLHF	TGTGCCAGCAGCTTAACGGCGGGGGCATATTCACCCCTCCACTTT
TRBV29-1	NA	TRBD1	TRBJ2-7	CSVEVGTAPITLF	TGCAGCGTTGAAGTAGGGACAGCCCCTATCACCCTCTTC
TRBV10-3	NA	NA	TRBJ1-1	CATKQGTSPGEAFF	TGTGCCACTAAGCAGGGGACCAGCCCAGGTGAAGCTTTCTTT
TRBV7-9	once	TRBD2	TRBJ2-7	CASGLAGTYEQYF	TGTGCCAGCGGGCTAGCGGGGACCTACGAGCAGTACTTC
TRBV11-2	NA	TRBD2	TRBJ2-2	CASSGRAGARPGELFF	TGTGCCAGCAGCGGGAGAGCGGGGGCCCGACCCGGGGAGCTGTTTTTT
TRBV18	NA	NA	TRBJ1-2	CASSPSTGGATSGYGYTF	TGTGCCAGCTCACCAAGCACGGGGGGCGCAACATCGGGCTATGGCTACACCTTC
TRBV18	few	NA	TRBJ1-3	CASSPGGDRNTIYF	TGTGCCAGCTCACCAGGAGGGGATAGAAACACCATATATTTT
TRBV5-6	NA	NA	TRBJ2-7	CASSLANYEQYF	TGTGCCAGCAGCCTAGCGAACTACGAGCAGTACTTC
TRBV7-2	NA	NA	TRBJ2-3	CASSLGGPDTQYF	TGTGCCAGCAGCTTAGGGGGCCCAGATACGCAGTATTTT
TRBV5-1	NA	NA	TRBJ2-5	CASRAPGAGETQYF	TGCGCCAGCAGAGCCCCAGGGGCAGGAGAGACCCAGTACTTC
TRBV25-1	NA	NA	TRBJ1-4	CASSEQANPNEKLFF	TGTGCCAGCAGTGAACAGGCAAACCCCAATGAAAAACTGTTTTTT
TRBV7-9	once	NA	TRBJ2-1	CASSSSGGPQFF	TGTGCCAGCAGCTCCTCCGGGGGTCCGCAGTTCTTC
TRBV27	NA	TRBD1	TRBJ2-7	CASIRTGGREQYF	TGTGCCAGCATTCGTACAGGGGGGCGCGAGCAGTACTTC
TRBV7-2	few	NA	TRBJ2-1	CASSLAVYNEQFF	TGTGCCAGCAGCTTAGCCGTTTACAATGAGCAGTTCTTC
TRBV11-3	once	TRBD1	TRBJ2-1	CASSQGQGTEQFF	TGTGCCAGCAGCCAAGGACAGGGAACCGAGCAGTTCTTC